A single sample is the source of the 20 T cell receptor beta chains below, sequenced in a study of T cells after yellow fever vaccination. TCRdb processed the 5' RACE reads anew with MiXCR; each CDR3 protein has one entry. The table includes some 550,000 distinct CDR3 sequences, over 15% detected once. The specimen was PBMCs, collected 15 days after the yellow fever booster vaccination. These receptors originate from a man aged 30-40 years who received the YFV17D yellow fever vaccine.

This clonotype was seen a handful of times. The CDR3 reads CASSSPMGGSSYEQYF. The CDR3 DNA sequence: TGTGCCAGCAGTTCCCCTATGGGCGGGAGCTCCTACGAGCAGTACTTC. The genes are TRBV28 and TRBJ2-7, with 7 bases identical to TRBD2. The CDR3 has 16 amino acids. V shed 4 bases, J shed 0 bases, and the junction held 9 bases outside the gene matches. Germline assignment: CDR1 MDHEN and CDR2 SYDVKM.

The chain is built from TRBV29-1 and TRBJ1-6; 8 nucleotides match TRBD1. The trim removed 6 bases at V and 7 bases at J, leaving 2 bases unmatched. The CDR3 runs 12 residues. The germline V gene has CDR1 SQVTM and CDR2 ANQGSEA. The CDR3: CSVRTGNSPLHF. CDR3 sequence (DNA): TGCAGCGTAAGGACAGGGAATTCACCCCTCCACTTT.

This clonotype occurred a few times. CDR3 coding DNA: TGCAGTGCTTATAGCGGGAGGGGGTCAGATACGCAGTATTTT. This encodes CSAYSGRGSDTQYF. The chain links TRBV20-1 to TRBJ2-3; 11 bases are a match to TRBD2. V lost 5 bases to trimming and J lost 4 bases; unmatched junction nucleotides: 5. CDR1 is DFQATT, CDR2 SNEGSKA, per germline (reference sequence). The CDR3 spans 14 residues.

This clonotype was counted a few times. The chain couples TRBV20-1 to TRBJ1-6, with 7 bases matching TRBD1. J was trimmed by 3 bases and V by 6 bases; bases with no gene match: 5. There are 14 residues in the CDR3. Per germline, CDR1 DFQATT and CDR2 SNEGSKA (reference sequence). The CDR3 loop reads CSAGGTVYNSPLHF. In DNA form, the CDR3 reads TGCAGTGCGGGAGGGACAGTCTATAATTCACCCCTCCACTTT.

This clonotype showed up just a few times. The chain employs TRBV10-3 and TRBJ2-3; TRBD2 aligns across 7 bases. Germline loops: CDR1 ENHRY, CDR2 SYGVKD. This CDR3 is 21 amino acids long. The trim removed 3 bases at V and 0 bases at J, leaving 21 bases unmatched. CDR3 bases: TGTGCCATCAGTGACCTTGGGGTCGGATCTAGCGGTTCCACTAGCACAGATACGCAGTATTTT. Translated: CAISDLGVGSSGSTSTDTQYF.

This clonotype showed up just a few times. The chain couples TRBV20-1 to TRBJ2-1; 14 positions match TRBD2. V lost 4 bases and J lost 0; bases outside the gene matches: 2. This CDR3 is 16 amino acids long. Per germline, CDR1 DFQATT and CDR2 SNEGSKA (reference sequence). This CDR3 reads CSATGTSGSSYNEQFF. As DNA, the CDR3 is TGCAGTGCTACCGGGACTAGCGGGAGCTCCTACAATGAGCAGTTCTTC.

Worth noting for this clonotype: Relative to the germline gene, one junction end is altered; a read error may explain this. The chain recombines TRBV11-2 with TRBJ2-3, with unresolved D. This CDR3 region has 14 residues. CDR1 SGHAT and CDR2 FQNNGV come from the germline V gene. Written as DNA, the CDR3 is TGTGCCAGCAGCTTAAGGGTCCGCACAGATACGCCGTATTTT. Translating it yields CASSLRVRTDTPYF.

This clonotype was seen ten or more times. The chain links TRBV7-2 to TRBJ2-7; 9 bases match TRBD1. CDR1 and CDR2 from the germline V gene are SGHTA and FQGNSA. This CDR3 has 14 residues. The ends lost 6 bases at V and 3 bases at J; junction bases unmatched: 6. The DNA for the CDR3 is TGTGCCAGCAGTTCGGGACAGGGAGACTACGAGCAGTACTTC. This encodes CASSSGQGDYEQYF.

The chain is built from TRBV7-2 and TRBJ2-7; D may be TRBD1 (5 bases). V lost 3 bases and J 5 bases, leaving 11 bases between the germline ends. Germline V lookup: CDR1 SGHTA, CDR2 FQGNSA. The CDR3 is 13 residues long. In DNA, the CDR3 is TGTGCCAGCAGCTTCACCAGGGTCGACGAGCAGTACTTC. This encodes CASSFTRVDEQYF.

V and J are TRBV7-2 and TRBJ2-2; D gene unclear. This CDR3 is built from 15 residues. CDR1 is SGHTA and CDR2 is FQGNSA in the germline V gene. Trimming cost V 5 bases and J 6 bases, with 16 bases left between them. This chain's CDR3 is CASSPWVRASGELFF. CDR3 bases: TGTGCCAGCAGCCCCTGGGTACGGGCGTCCGGGGAGCTGTTTTTT.

The chain joins TRBV27 to TRBJ1-5, with 12 bases identical to TRBD1. This CDR3 contains 16 residues. The germline V gene encodes CDR1 MNHEY and CDR2 SMNVEV (reference sequence). J was trimmed by 1 base and V by 3 bases; bases with no gene match: 1. The CDR3 protein is CASSLGTGGSNQPQHF. In DNA form, the CDR3 reads TGTGCCAGCAGTTTGGGGACAGGGGGCAGCAATCAGCCCCAGCATTTT.

The chain recombines TRBV5-1 with TRBJ1-6, with D unclear. The CDR3 loop spans 14 amino acids. V lost 3 bases, J lost 7 bases, and 11 bases lay in between. Germline assignment: CDR1 SGHRS and CDR2 YFSETQ. The CDR3: CASSSQTENSPLHF. As DNA, the CDR3 is TGCGCCAGCAGCTCTCAGACGGAGAATTCACCCCTCCACTTT.

This chain joins TRBV7-9 and TRBJ2-5; D perhaps matches TRBD1 (7 bases). The CDR3 extends over 15 amino acids. Trimming stripped 5 bases from V and 1 base from J, with 14 bases between. Germline CDR1 is SEHNR and CDR2 is FQNEAQ (reference sequence). CDR3 DNA sequence: TGTGCCAGCAGCCGTTGGAGGGACAGCCAAGAGACCCAGTACTTC. Its translation is CASSRWRDSQETQYF. The whole variable domain, remainder taken from reference TRBV7-9 and TRBJ2-5, is DTGVSQNPRHKITKRGQNVTFRCDPISEHNRLYWYRQTLGQGPEFLTYFQNEAQLEKSRLLSDRFSAERPKGSFSTLEIQRTEQGDSAMYLCASSRWRDSQETQYFGPGTRLLVL.

The rearrangement uses TRBV18 and TRBJ2-7; D possibly matches TRBD1 or TRBD2 (5 bases each). Looked up from germline, CDR1 is KGHSH and CDR2 is LQKENI. This CDR3 comprises 15 residues. V was pared by 6 bases and J by 0 bases, with 15 bases between. CDR3 nucleotides: TGTGCCAGCTCCGTAATACCAGGGAGCTCCTACGAGCAGTACTTC. Encoded protein: CASSVIPGSSYEQYF.

The chain employs TRBV19 and TRBJ2-3, with 7 positions matching TRBD2. Germline assignment: CDR1 LNHDA and CDR2 SQIVND (reference sequence). V was pared by 10 bases and J by 0 bases, with 4 bases of the junction left unmatched. The CDR3 has 13 residues. CDR3 sequence (DNA): TGTGCCACCCGGACTAGAAGCACAGATACGCAGTATTTT. This gives the protein CATRTRSTDTQYF.

The chain recombines TRBV6-5 with TRBJ2-3, with TRBD2 matching 11 bases. This CDR3 is 18 amino acids long. V gave up 0 bases and J gave up 5 bases; unmatched junction bases: 10. The germline V gene has CDR1 MNHEY and CDR2 SVGAGI. The CDR3 DNA sequence: TGTGCCAGCAGTTACTCCTATAGCGGGAGGGCCGAGGGAGATACGCAGTATTTT. This translates into CASSYSYSGRAEGDTQYF.

The chain joins TRBV29-1 to TRBJ2-2; D not resolved. CDR3 size: 11 residues. CDR1 and CDR2 (germline): SQVTM, ANQGSEA. Between the trimmed V and J ends, which lost 2 bases and 7 bases, there was a span of 5 bases. CDR3 sequence reads: CSVELGGELFF. The CDR3 region has the DNA TGCAGCGTTGAACTGGGCGGGGAGCTGTTTTTT.

This clonotype was counted many times. This chain links TRBV12-3 or TRBV12-4 with TRBJ2-2; D unclear. This CDR3 is built from 14 residues. The V and J ends lost 5 bases and 7 bases respectively, with 14 bases between them. CDR3 coding DNA: TGTGCCAGCAGTCCATCCCCGGGTGACGGGGAGCTGTTTTTT. Protein: CASSPSPGDGELFF.

The sample holds a few counts of this clonotype. The chain recombines TRBV20-1 with TRBJ2-5; 7 nucleotides align to TRBD1. Germline CDR1 is DFQATT and CDR2 is SNEGSKA (reference sequence). The length of the CDR3 is 14 residues. V dropped 0 bases and J dropped 3; count of bases not matched to a gene: 4. DNA of the CDR3: TGCAGTGCTAGAGATTCCAGGGGGAAAGAGACCCAGTACTTC. It yields the protein CSARDSRGKETQYF.

The chain links TRBV12-3 or TRBV12-4 to TRBJ2-7, with 8 nucleotides matching TRBD2. This CDR3 spans 15 amino acids. The V and J ends lost 4 bases and 3 bases, in that order; junction bases with no gene match: 8. The CDR3 loop is CASSSTSGQFYEQYF. DNA of the CDR3: TGTGCCAGCAGTTCTACTAGCGGTCAATTCTACGAGCAGTACTTC.